This entry concerns a single T cell receptor beta chain. Every one of the patients relapsed after autologous stem cell transplantation (brentuximab vedotin exposure was variable). The data originate from a study of PD-1 blockade in classical Hodgkin lymphoma. The length of the CDR3 is 12 residues. Trimming stripped 0 bases from V and 7 bases from J, with 7 bases between. Germline V gives CDR1 SGHTA, CDR2 FQGNSA. Measured with immunoSEQ multiplex PCR; TCRdb has only the in-frame clones, and not every one. The sample lists about 30,000 clones; approximately 70% were seen once. The chain has TRBV7-2 and TRBJ2-7; unclear D gene. The sequencing used peripheral blood mononuclear cells (PBMCs), collected before the second cycle of nivolumab. The sequence was collected from a human donor with classical Hodgkin lymphoma. The DNA for the CDR3 is TGTGCCAGCAGCTTAGCGCTCCCAGAGCAGTACTTC. Translated, it gives CASSLALPEQYF.